One sample yielded the 5 T cell receptor beta chains listed below, sequenced in a study of radiotherapy plus CTLA-4 blockade in lung cancer. TCRdb's copy holds only in-frame clones and misses some; the assay was immunoSEQ multiplex PCR. The sample comprises roughly 50,000 clones, under 85% of which are singletons, and roughly 2.9% rests with the top ten. The source material was peripheral blood, sampled from a patient treated with radiotherapy plus ipilimumab. The receptors were gathered from a human donor with non-small cell lung cancer who had a partial response to radiotherapy plus ipilimumab.

The table lists this clone with a few counts. The chain carries TRBV7-2 and TRBJ1-5, with 7 positions matching TRBD1. The CDR3 sequence is 12 residues long. Germline values: CDR1 SGHTA, CDR2 FQGNSA. V shed 3 bases, J shed 9 bases, and the junction held 2 bases outside the gene matches. CDR3 sequence (DNA): TGTGCCAGCAGCTTCGACAGGGCGCCCCAGCATTTT. Its translation is CASSFDRAPQHF.

This clone was counted once. This rearrangement joins TRBV11-2 to TRBJ2-3; 13 nucleotides agree with TRBD2. Germline CDR1 and CDR2: SGHAT and FQNNGV. The CDR3 extends over 16 amino acids. The trim removed 1 base at V and 6 bases at J, leaving 4 bases unmatched. CDR3 amino acids: CASSLVWTSGGDTQYF. In nucleotides, the CDR3 is TGTGCCAGCAGCTTAGTGTGGACTAGCGGGGGTGATACGCAGTATTTT.

The rearrangement uses TRBV5-4 and TRBJ2-1; TRBD2 matches 7 bases. The CDR3 is 15 residues long. The germline gives CDR1 SGHNT, CDR2 YYREEE (reference sequence). With V trimmed by 6 bases and J by 7 bases, 13 bases remained unmatched. CDR3 coding DNA: TGTGCCAGCACCCCGAAGGGAGGGCCAAGGAATGAGCAGTTCTTC. As protein: CASTPKGGPRNEQFF.

By share of the sample, this clone is medium-sized. J is TRBJ1-2 and V is TRBV19; 7 positions agree with TRBD1. CDR1 and CDR2 (germline): LNHDA, SQIVND (reference sequence). Trimming removed 6 bases from V and 6 bases from J; junction bases left unmatched: 7. The CDR3 is 13 amino acids. The CDR3 sequence: CASSVRQGDGYTF. CDR3 in DNA: TGTGCCAGTAGCGTGAGGCAGGGGGATGGCTACACCTTC.

The chain combines TRBV4-3 with TRBJ2-3, with D perhaps matching TRBD2 (6 bases). Germline V CDR1 and CDR2: LGHNA, YSLEER. Trimming took off 1 base at V and 4 bases at J, with 12 bases between the two ends. The CDR3 sequence is 15 residues long. The CDR3 here is CASSQGVGEADTQYF. DNA for the CDR3: TGCGCCAGCAGCCAAGGGGTAGGGGAGGCAGATACGCAGTATTTT.